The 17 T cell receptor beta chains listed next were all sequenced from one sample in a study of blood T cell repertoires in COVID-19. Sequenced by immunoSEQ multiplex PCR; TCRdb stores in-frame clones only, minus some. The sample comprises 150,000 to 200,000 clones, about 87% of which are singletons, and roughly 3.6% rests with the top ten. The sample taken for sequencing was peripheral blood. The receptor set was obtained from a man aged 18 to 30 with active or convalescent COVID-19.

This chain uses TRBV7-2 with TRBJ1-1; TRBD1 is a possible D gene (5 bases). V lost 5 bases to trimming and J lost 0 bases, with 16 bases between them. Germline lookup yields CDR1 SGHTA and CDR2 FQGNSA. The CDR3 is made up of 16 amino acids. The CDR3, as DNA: TGTGCCAGCAGCCTCCCAAGGGGCGCGCTGAACACTGAAGCTTTCTTT. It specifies CASSLPRGALNTEAFF. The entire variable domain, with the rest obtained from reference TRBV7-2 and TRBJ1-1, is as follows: GAGVSQSPSNKVTEKGKDVELRCDPISGHTALYWYRQSLGQGLEFLIYFQGNSAPDKSGLPSDRFSAERTGGSVSTLTIQRTQQEDSAVYLCASSLPRGALNTEAFFGQGTRLTVV.

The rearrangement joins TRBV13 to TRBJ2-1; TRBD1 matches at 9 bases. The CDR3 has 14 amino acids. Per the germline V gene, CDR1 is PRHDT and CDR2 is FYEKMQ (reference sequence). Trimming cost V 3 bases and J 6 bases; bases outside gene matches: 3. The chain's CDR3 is CASSFTDRGNEQFF. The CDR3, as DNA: TGTGCCAGCAGCTTTACGGACAGGGGCAATGAGCAGTTCTTC.

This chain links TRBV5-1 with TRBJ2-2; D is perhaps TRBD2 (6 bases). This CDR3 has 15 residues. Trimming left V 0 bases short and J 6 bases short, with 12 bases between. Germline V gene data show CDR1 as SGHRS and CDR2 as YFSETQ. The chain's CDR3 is CASSLVAGTAGELFF. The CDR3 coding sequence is TGCGCCAGCAGCTTGGTTGCGGGAACGGCCGGGGAGCTGTTTTTT.

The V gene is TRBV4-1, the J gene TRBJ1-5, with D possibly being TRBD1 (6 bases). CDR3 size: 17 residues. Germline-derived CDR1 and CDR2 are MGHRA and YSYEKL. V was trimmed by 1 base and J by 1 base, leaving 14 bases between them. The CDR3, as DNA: TGCGCCAGCAGCCAAGGGGGGCAGGGGTCAAGCAATCAGCCCCAGCATTTT. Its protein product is CASSQGGQGSSNQPQHF.

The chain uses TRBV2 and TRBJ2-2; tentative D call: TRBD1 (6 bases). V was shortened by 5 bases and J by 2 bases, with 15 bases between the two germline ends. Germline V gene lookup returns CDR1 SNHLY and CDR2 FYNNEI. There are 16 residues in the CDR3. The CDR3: CASSQQGAANTGELFF. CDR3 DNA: TGTGCCAGCAGTCAACAGGGAGCGGCAAACACCGGGGAGCTGTTTTTT.

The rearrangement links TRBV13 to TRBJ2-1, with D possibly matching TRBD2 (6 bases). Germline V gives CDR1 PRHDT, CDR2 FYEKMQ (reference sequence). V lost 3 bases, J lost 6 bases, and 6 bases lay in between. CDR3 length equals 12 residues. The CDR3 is CASSFGGNEQFF. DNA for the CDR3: TGTGCCAGCAGCTTCGGGGGCAATGAGCAGTTCTTC.

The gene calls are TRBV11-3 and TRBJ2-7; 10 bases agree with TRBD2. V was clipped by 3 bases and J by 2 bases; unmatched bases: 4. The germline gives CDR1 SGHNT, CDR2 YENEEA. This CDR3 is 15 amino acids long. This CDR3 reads CASSFTSGVTYEQYF. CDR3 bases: TGTGCCAGCAGCTTCACTAGCGGGGTAACCTACGAGCAGTACTTC.

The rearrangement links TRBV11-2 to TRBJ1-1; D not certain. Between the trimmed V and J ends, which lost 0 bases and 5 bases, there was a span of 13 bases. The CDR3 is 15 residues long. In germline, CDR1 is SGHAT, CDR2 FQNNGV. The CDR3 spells CASSLDLGTGTEAFF. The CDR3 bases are TGTGCCAGCAGCTTAGATCTGGGAACGGGGACTGAAGCTTTCTTT.

The CDR3 coding sequence is TGTGCCAGCAGCTTAGGGGGGCGAGAGCAGTTCTTC. It encodes CASSLGGREQFF. The V gene is TRBV11-2, the J gene TRBJ2-1; perhaps TRBD1 as D (6 bases). V was pared by 1 base and J by 10 bases, with 8 bases between. This CDR3 region has 12 residues. Germline V CDR1 and CDR2: SGHAT, FQNNGV. The complete variable domain, with remaining parts taken from reference TRBV11-2 and TRBJ2-1, reads EAGVAQSPRYKIIEKRQSVAFWCNPISGHATLYWYQQILGQGPKLLIQFQNNGVVDDSQLPKDRFSAERLKGVDSTLKIQPAKLEDSAVYLCASSLGGREQFFGPGTRLTVL.

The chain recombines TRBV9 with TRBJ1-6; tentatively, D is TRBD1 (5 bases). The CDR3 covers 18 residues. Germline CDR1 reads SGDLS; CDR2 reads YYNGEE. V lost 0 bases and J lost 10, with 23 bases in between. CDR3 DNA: TGTGCCAGCAGCGTAGAGCCGGGTTGGAGGGGCGCGGACTCACCCCTCCACTTT. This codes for CASSVEPGWRGADSPLHF.

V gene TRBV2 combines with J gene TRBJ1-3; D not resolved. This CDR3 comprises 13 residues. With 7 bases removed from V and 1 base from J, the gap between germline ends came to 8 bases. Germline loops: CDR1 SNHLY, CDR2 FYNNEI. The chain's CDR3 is CASNFQSGNTIYF. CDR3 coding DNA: TGTGCCAGCAATTTTCAGTCTGGAAACACCATATATTTT.

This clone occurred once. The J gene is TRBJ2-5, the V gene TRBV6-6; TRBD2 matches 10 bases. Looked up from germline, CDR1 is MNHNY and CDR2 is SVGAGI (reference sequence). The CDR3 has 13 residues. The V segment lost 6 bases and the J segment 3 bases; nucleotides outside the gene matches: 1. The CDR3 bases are TGTGCCAGCAGCGGACTAGCGGAAGAGACCCAGTACTTC. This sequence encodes CASSGLAEETQYF.

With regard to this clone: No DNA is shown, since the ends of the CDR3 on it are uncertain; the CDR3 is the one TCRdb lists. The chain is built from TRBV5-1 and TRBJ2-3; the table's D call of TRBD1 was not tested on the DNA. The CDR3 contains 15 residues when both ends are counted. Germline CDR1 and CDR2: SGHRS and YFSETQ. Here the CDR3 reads CASSFGQGATDTQYF.

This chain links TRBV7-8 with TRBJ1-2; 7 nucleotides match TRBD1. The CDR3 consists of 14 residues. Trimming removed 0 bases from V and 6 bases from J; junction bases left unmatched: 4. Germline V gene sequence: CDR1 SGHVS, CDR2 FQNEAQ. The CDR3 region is CASSLAQDRHGYTF. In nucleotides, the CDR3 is TGTGCCAGCAGCTTAGCCCAGGACAGGCATGGCTACACCTTC.

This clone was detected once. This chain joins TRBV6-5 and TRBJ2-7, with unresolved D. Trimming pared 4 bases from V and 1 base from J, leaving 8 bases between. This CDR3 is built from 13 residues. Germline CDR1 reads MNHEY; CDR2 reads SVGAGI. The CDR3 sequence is CASSSPGSYEQYV. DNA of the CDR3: TGTGCCAGCAGTTCCCCAGGTTCCTACGAGCAGTACGTC.

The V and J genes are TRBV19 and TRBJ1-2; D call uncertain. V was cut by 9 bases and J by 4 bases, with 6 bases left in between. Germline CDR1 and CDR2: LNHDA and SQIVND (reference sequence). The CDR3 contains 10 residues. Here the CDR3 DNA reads TGTGCCAGCGGAGTCTATGGCTACACCTTC. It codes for CASGVYGYTF.

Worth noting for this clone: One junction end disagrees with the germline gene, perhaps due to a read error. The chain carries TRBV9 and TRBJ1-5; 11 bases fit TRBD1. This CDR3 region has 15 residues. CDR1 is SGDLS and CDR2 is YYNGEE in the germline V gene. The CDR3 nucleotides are TGTACCAGCAGCAAGGGACAGGGGGGCAATCAGCCCCAGCATTTT. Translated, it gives CTSSKGQGGNQPQHF.